This T cell receptor beta chain was observed in a study of identical twins. Template switching supplied a universal primer site; unique molecular identifiers were carried on the cDNA. TCRdb re-called the 5' RACE reads through MiXCR, storing one row per CDR3 protein. The sample carries around 370,000 distinct CDR3 sequences, about 10% recorded once. The germline V gene encodes CDR1 SGHVS and CDR2 FNYEAQ. The germline V and J ends were trimmed by 4 bases and 7 bases, with 17 bases remaining between them. The CDR3 is 15 amino acids. All donors comprised healthy Caucasians. With respect to this clonotype: Its antigen remains unidentified.

Study results and caveats: Out-of-frame alpha sequences common to twins exhibited an excess of low generation probability. The same donors were not followed; conclusions instead depended on cross-sectional statistical analysis.

The sample consisted of naive T cells sorted from blood. The receptor was derived from a woman in her fifties or sixties in good health. The V and J genes are TRBV7-6 and TRBJ2-1, with a possible D match to TRBD1 (6 bases). CDR3 sequence: CASSSRYRERNEQFF. In nucleotides, the CDR3 is TGTGCCAGCAGCTCGAGGTACAGGGAGAGGAATGAGCAGTTCTTC.